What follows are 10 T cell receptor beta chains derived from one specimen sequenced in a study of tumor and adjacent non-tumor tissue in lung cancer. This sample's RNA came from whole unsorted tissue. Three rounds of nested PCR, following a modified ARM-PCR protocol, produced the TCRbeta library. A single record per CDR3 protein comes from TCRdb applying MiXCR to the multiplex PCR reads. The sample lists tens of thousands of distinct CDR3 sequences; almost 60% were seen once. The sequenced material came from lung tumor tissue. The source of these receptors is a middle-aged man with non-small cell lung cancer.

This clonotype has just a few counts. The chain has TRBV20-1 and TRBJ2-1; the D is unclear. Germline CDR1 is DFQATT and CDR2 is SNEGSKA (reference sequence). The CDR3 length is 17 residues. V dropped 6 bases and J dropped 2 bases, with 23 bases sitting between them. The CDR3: CSALHPVRRSAYNEQFF. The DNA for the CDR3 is TGCAGTGCCCTCCACCCAGTGCGTCGGAGCGCCTACAATGAGCAGTTCTTC.

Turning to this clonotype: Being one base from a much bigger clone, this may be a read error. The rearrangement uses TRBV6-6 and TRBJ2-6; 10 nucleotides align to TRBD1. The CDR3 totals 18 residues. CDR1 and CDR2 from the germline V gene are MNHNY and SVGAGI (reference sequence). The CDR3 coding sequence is TGTGCCAGCAGTTACTCCCCGGGACAGGGGTCTGGGGCCAACGTCCTGGCTTTC. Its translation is CASSYSPGQGSGANVLAF.

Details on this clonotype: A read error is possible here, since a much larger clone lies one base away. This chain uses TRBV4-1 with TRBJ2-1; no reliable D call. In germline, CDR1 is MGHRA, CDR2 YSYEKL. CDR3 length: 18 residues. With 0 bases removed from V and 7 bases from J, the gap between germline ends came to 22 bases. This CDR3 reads CASSQEGGNFSSTNEQFF. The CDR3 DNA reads TGCGCCAGCAGCCAAGAAGGCGGTAACTTCAGTTCAACAAATGAGCAGTTCTTC.

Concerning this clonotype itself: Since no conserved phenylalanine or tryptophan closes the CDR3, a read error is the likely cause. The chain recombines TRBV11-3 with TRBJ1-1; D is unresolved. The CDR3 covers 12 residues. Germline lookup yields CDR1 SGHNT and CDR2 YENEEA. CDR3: CVSSLGESEAFC. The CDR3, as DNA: TGTGTCAGCAGCCTAGGAGAGTCTGAAGCTTTCTGT.

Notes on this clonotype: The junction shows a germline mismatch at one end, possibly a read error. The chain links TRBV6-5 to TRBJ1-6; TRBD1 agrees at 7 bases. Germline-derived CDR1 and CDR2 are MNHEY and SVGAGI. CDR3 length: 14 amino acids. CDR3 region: CASSTQGNNSPIHF. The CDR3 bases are TGTGCCAGCAGCACACAGGGGAATAATTCACCCATCCATTTT.

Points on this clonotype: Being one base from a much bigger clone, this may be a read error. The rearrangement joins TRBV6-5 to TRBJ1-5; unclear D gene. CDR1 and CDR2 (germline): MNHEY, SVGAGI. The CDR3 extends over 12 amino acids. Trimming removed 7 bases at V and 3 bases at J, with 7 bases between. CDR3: CASNTYNQPQHF. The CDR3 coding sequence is TGTGCCAGCAATACTTACAATCAGCCCCAGCATTTT.

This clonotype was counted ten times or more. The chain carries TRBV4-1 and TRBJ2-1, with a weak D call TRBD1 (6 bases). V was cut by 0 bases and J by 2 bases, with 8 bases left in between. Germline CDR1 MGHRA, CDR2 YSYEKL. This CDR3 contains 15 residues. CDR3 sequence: CASSQDWTAYNEQFF. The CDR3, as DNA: TGCGCCAGCAGCCAAGATTGGACAGCCTACAATGAGCAGTTCTTC.

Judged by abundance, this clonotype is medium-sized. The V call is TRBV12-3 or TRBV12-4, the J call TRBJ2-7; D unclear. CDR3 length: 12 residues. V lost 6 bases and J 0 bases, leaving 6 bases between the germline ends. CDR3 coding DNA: TGTGCCAGCAGCGGCCACTCCTACGAGCAGTACTTC. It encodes CASSGHSYEQYF.

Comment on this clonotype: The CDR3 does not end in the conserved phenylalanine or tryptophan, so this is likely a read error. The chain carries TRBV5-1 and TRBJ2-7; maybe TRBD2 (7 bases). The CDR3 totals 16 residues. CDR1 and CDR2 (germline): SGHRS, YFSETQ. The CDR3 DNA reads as TGCGCCCGCAGCTTGGTAGGGGGGGTACCCTCCTACGAGCAGTACTTA. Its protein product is CARSLVGGVPSYEQYL.

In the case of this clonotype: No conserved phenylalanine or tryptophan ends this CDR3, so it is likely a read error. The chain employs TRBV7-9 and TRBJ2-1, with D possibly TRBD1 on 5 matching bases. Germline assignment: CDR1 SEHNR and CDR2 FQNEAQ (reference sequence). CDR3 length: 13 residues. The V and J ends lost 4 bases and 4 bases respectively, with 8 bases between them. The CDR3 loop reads CASSWGRYNEQFL. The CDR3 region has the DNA TGTGCCAGCAGCTGGGGCCGGTACAATGAGCAGTTCCTC.